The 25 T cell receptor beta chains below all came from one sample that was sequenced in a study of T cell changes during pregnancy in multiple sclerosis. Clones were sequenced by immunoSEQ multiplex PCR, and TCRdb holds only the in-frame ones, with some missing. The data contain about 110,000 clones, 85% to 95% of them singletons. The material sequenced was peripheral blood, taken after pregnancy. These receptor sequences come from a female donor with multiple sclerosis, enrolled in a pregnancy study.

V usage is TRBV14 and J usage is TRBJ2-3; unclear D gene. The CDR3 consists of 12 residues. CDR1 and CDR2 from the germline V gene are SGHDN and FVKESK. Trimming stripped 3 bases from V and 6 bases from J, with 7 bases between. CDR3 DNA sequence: TGTGCCAGCAGCCAGTCCTCGGATACGCAGTATTTT. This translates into CASSQSSDTQYF.

CDR3 in amino acids: CASSVGQGASPLHF. CDR3 DNA sequence: TGTGCCAGCAGCGTAGGACAGGGGGCTTCACCCCTCCACTTT. J is TRBJ1-6 and V is TRBV5-4; 11 nucleotides agree with TRBD1. This CDR3 comprises 14 residues. Per the germline V gene, CDR1 is SGHNT and CDR2 is YYREEE (reference sequence). V lost 4 bases and J lost 9; bases outside the gene matches: 3.

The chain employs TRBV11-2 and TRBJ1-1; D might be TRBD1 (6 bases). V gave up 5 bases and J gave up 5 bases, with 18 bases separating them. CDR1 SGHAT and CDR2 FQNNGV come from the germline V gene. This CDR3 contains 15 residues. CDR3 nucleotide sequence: TGTGCCAGCAGCCATTCGATCAAGGGGGAGACTGAAGCTTTCTTT. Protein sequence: CASSHSIKGETEAFF.

The CDR3, as DNA: TGTGCCAGCAGCTTACGCAGGGGGCGGGAAGATACGCAGTATTTT. It translates to CASSLRRGREDTQYF. The rearrangement joins TRBV5-4 to TRBJ2-3; 8 bases line up with TRBD1. This CDR3 is 15 amino acids long. Germline V lookup: CDR1 SGHNT, CDR2 YYREEE (reference sequence). J gave up 5 bases and V 2 bases, and 7 bases lay outside the gene matches.

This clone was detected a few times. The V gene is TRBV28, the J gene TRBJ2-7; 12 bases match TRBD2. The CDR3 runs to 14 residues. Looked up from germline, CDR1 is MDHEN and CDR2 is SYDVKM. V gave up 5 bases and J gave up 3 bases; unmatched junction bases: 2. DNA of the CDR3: TGTGCCAGCAGTCTGACTAGCGGGGGCTACGAGCAGTACTTC. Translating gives CASSLTSGGYEQYF.

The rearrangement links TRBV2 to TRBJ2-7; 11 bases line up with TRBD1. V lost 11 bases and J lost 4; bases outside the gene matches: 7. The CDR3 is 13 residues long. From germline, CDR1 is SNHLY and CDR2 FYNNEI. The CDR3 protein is CAGRTGGIYEQYF. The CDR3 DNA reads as TGTGCCGGCCGGACAGGGGGCATTTACGAGCAGTACTTC.

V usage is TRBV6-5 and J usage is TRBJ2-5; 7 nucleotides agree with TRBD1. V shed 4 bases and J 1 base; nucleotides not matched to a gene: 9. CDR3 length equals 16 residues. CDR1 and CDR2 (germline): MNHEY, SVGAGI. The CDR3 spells CASSWTGELLQETQYF. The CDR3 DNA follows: TGTGCCAGCAGTTGGACAGGCGAGTTGCTCCAAGAGACCCAGTACTTC.

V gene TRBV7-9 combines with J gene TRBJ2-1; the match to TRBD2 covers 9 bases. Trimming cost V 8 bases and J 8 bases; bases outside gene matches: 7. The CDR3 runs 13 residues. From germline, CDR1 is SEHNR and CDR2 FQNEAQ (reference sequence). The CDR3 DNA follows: TGTGCCAGCTCTCCTAGCGGGGCCCATGAGCAGTTCTTC. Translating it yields CASSPSGAHEQFF.

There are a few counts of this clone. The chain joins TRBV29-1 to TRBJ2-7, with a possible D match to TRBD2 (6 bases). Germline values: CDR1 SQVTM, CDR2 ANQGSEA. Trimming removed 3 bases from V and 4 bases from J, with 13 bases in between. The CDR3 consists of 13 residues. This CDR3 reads CSVDTGRSYEQYF. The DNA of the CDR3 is TGCAGCGTTGATACGGGGAGGTCTTACGAGCAGTACTTC.

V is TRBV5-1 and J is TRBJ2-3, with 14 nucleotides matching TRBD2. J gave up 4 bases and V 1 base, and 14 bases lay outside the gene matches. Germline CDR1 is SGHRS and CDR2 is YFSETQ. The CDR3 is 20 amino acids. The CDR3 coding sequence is TGCGCCAGCAGCTTGAGAGGGACTAGCGGGAGCAGCGCTAGACCAGATACGCAGTATTTT. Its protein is CASSLRGTSGSSARPDTQYF. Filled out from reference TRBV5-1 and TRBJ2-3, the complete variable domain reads KAGVTQTPRYLIKTRGQQVTLSCSPISGHRSVSWYQQTPGQGLQFLFEYFSETQRNKGNFPGRFSGRQFSNSRSEMNVSTLELGDSALYLCASSLRGTSGSSARPDTQYFGPGTRLTVL.

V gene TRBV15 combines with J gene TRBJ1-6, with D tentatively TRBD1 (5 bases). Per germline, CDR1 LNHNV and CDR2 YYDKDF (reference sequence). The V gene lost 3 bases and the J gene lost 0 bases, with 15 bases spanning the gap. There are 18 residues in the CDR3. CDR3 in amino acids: CATSSEGHPSSYNSPLHF. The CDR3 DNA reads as TGTGCCACCAGCAGTGAAGGACACCCGAGCTCCTATAATTCACCCCTCCACTTT.

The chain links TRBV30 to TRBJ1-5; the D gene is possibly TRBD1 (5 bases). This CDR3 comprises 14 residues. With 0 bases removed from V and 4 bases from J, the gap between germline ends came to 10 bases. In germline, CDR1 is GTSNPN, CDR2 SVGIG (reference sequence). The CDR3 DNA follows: TGTGCCTGGAGTGTGAGCCAGGGAAATCAGCCCCAGCATTTT. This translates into CAWSVSQGNQPQHF.

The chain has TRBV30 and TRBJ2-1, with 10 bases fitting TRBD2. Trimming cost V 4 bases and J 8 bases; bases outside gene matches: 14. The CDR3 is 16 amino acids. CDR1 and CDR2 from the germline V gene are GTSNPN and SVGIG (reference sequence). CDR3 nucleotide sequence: TGTGCCTGGAACCTAGAGGGAGCGGGAGGGCGCGATGAGCAGTTCTTC. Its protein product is CAWNLEGAGGRDEQFF. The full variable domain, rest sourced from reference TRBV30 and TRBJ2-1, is SQTIHQWPATLVQPVGSPLSLECTVEGTSNPNLYWYRQAAGRGLQLLFYSVGIGQISSEVPQNLSASRPQDRQFILSSKKLLLSDSGFYLCAWNLEGAGGRDEQFFGPGTRLTVL.

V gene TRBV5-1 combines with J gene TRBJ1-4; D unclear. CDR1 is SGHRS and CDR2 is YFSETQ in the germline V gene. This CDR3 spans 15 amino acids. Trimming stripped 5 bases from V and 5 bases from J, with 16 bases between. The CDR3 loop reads CASREGLKLNEKLFF. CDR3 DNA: TGCGCCAGCAGGGAAGGACTCAAACTGAATGAAAAACTGTTTTTT.

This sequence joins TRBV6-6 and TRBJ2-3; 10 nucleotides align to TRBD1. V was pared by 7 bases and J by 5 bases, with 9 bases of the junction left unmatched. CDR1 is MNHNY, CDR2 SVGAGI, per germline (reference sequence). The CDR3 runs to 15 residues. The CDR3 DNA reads TGTGCCAGCAAACCCGGGACAGGGGTTGGAGATACGCAGTATTTT. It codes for CASKPGTGVGDTQYF.

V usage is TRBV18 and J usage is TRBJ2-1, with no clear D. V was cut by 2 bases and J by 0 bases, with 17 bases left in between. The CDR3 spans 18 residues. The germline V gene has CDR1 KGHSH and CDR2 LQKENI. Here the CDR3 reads CASSPNKLAVSSYNEQFF. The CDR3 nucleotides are TGTGCCAGCTCACCAAATAAGTTAGCCGTAAGCTCCTACAATGAGCAGTTCTTC.

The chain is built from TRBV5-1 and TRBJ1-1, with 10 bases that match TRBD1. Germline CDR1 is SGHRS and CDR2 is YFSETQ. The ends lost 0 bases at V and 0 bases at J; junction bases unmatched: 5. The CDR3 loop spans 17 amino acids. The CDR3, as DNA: TGCGCCAGCAGCTTGGCGGGACAGGGGAGATTGAACACTGAAGCTTTCTTT. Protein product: CASSLAGQGRLNTEAFF. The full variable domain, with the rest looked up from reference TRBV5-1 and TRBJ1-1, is KAGVTQTPRYLIKTRGQQVTLSCSPISGHRSVSWYQQTPGQGLQFLFEYFSETQRNKGNFPGRFSGRQFSNSRSEMNVSTLELGDSALYLCASSLAGQGRLNTEAFFGQGTRLTVV.

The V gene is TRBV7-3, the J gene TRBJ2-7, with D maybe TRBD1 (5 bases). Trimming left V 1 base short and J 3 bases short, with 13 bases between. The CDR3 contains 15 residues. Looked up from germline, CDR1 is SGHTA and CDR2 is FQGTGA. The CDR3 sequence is CASSLNPVGVYEQYF. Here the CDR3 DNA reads TGTGCCAGCAGCTTAAACCCTGTAGGGGTCTACGAGCAGTACTTC. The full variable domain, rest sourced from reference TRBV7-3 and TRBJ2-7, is GAGVSQTPSNKVTEKGKYVELRCDPISGHTALYWYRQSLGQGPEFLIYFQGTGAADDSGLPNDRFFAVRPEGSVSTLKIQRTERGDSAVYLCASSLNPVGVYEQYFGPGTRLTVT.

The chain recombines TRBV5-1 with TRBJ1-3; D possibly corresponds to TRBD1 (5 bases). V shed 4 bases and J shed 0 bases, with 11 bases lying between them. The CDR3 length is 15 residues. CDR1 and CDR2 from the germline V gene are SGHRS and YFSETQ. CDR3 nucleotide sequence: TGCGCCAGCAGCCCTGACGGACACTCTGGAAACACCATATATTTT. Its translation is CASSPDGHSGNTIYF.

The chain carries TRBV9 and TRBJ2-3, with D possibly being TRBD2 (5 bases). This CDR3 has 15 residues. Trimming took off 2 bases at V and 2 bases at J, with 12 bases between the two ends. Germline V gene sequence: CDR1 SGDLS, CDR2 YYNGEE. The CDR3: CASSVQAGLTDTQYF. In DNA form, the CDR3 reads TGTGCCAGCAGCGTTCAGGCGGGTCTCACAGATACGCAGTATTTT.

The DNA for the CDR3 is TGCGCCAGCAGTCACCTTGGACAGGGGGCAGGCTATGGCTACACCTTC. It is translated as CASSHLGQGAGYGYTF. The J gene is TRBJ1-2, the V gene TRBV23-1; 11 positions match TRBD1. TRBV23-1 counts as an open reading frame of uncertain function. Trimming took 3 bases from V and 4 from J; bases not matched to a gene: 7. The CDR3 runs 16 residues.

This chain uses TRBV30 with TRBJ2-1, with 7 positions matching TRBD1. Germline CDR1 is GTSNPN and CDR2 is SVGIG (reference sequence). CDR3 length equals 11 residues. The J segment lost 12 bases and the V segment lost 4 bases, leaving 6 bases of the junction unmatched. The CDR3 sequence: CAWKGAQGQFF. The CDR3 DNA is TGTGCCTGGAAGGGGGCCCAGGGGCAGTTCTTC.

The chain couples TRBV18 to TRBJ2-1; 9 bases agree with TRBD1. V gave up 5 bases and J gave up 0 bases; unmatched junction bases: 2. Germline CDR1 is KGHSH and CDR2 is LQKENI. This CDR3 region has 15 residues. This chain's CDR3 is CASSVDRGSYNEQFF. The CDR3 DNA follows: TGTGCCAGCTCAGTGGACAGGGGCTCCTACAATGAGCAGTTCTTC.

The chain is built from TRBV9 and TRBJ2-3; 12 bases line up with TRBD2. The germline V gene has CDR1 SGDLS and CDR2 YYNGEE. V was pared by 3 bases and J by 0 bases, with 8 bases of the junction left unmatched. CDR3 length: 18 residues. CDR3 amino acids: CASSAWTSGDTSTDTQYF. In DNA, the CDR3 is TGTGCCAGCAGCGCCTGGACTAGCGGGGATACTAGCACAGATACGCAGTATTTT. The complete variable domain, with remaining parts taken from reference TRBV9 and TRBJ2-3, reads DSGVTQTPKHLITATGQRVTLRCSPRSGDLSVYWYQQSLDQGLQFLIQYYNGEERAKGNILERFSAQQFPDLHSELNLSSLELGDSALYFCASSAWTSGDTSTDTQYFGPGTRLTVL.

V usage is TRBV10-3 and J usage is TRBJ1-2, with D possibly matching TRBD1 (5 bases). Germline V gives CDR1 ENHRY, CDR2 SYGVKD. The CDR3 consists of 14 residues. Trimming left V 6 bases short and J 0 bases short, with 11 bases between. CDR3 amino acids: CAISLDRANYGYTF. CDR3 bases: TGTGCCATCAGCCTCGACAGAGCTAACTATGGCTACACCTTC.